Sequencing of this T cell receptor (beta chain) was carried out in a study of graft-versus-host responses after intestinal transplantation. About the study: Each transplant was multivisceral, liver-intestinal, or isolated intestinal. Tacrolimus plus steroids were given to all recipients for roughly three years, preceded by anti-thymocyte globulin induction.

Study-level results: Clonal ratios of graft-versus-host to host-versus-graft in allografts were high for patients exhibiting graft-donor T cell macrochimerism.

This CDR3 is built from 14 residues. The V and J ends lost 1 base and 5 bases respectively, with 9 bases between them. Germline V gene data show CDR1 as SGHAT and CDR2 as FQNNGV. Concerning this clone: What it binds is unknown.

Sequenced by immunoSEQ multiplex PCR; TCRdb stores in-frame clones only, minus some. The sample has approximately 25,000 clones, about 95% seen once. The source material was PBMCs, sampled 30 days after intestinal transplant. This sequence joins TRBV11-2 and TRBJ2-1; D remains ambiguous. The source of this sequence is a human patient who received an intestinal transplant, so some T cells may come from the graft donor. CDR3 nucleotide sequence: TGTGCCAGCAGCTTAGTCCTCAGAAACAATGAGCAGTTCTTC. This sequence encodes CASSLVLRNNEQFF.